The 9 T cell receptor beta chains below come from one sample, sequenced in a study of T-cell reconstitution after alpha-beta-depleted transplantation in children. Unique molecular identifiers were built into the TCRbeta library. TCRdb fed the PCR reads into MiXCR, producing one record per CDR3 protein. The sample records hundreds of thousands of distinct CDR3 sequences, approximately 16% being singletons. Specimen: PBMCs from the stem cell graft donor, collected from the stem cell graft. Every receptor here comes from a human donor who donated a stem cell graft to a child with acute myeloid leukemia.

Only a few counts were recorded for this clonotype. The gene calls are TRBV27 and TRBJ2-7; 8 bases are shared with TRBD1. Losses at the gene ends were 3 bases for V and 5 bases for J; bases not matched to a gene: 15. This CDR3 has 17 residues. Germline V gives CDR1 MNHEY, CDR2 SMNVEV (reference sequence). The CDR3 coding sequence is TGTGCCAGCAGTTTGCTGCTGCCCGGGACAGGAAGGAACGAGCAGTACTTC. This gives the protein CASSLLLPGTGRNEQYF.

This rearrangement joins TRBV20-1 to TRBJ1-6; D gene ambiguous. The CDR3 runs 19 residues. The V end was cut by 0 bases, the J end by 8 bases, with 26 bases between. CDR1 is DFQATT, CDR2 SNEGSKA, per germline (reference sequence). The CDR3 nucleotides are TGCAGTGCTAGAGAAGGAGTTATATCGGGCAGTCGATTGGATTCACCCCTCCACTTT. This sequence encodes CSAREGVISGSRLDSPLHF.

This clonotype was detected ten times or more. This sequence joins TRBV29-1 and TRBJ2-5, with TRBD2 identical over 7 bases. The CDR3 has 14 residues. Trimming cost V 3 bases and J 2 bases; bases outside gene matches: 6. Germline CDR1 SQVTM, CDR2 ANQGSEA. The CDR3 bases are TGCAGCGTTGAGGTGGGAGGGGAACAAGAGACCCAGTACTTC. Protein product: CSVEVGGEQETQYF.

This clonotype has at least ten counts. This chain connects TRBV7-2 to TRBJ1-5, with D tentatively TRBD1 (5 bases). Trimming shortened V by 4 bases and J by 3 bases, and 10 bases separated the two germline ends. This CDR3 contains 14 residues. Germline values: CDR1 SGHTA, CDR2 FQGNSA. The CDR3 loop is CASSSGAINQPQHF. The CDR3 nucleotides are TGTGCCAGCAGCTCCGGGGCAATCAATCAGCCCCAGCATTTT.

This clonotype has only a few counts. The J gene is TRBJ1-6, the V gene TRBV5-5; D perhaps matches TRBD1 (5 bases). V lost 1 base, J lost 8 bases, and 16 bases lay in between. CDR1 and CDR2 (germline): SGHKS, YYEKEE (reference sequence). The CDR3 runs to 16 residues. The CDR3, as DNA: TGTGCCAGCAGCTTGAGGGGCTCCCCCGAGGATTCACCCCTCCACTTT. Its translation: CASSLRGSPEDSPLHF.

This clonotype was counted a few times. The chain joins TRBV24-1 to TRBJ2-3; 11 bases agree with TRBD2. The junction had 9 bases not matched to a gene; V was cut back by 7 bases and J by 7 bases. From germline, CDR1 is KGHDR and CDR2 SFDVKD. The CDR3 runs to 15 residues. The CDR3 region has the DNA TGTGCCACCAGCGAGGGGCTAGCGGGGGGTTATACGCAGTATTTT. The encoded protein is CATSEGLAGGYTQYF.

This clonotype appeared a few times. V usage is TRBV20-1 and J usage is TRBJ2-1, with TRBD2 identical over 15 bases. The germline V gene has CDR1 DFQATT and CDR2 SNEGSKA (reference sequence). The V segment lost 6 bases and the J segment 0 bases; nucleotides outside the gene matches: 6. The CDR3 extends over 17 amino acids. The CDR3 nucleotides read TGCAGTGCCTTCGGGACTAGCGGGGGGAGCTCCTACAATGAGCAGTTCTTC. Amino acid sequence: CSAFGTSGGSSYNEQFF.

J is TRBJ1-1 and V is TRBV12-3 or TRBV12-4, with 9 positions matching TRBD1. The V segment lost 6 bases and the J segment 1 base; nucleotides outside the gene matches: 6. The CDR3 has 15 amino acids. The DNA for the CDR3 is TGTGCCAGCAGGCCGGGACAGGGATCGAACACTGAAGCTTTCTTT. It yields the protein CASRPGQGSNTEAFF.

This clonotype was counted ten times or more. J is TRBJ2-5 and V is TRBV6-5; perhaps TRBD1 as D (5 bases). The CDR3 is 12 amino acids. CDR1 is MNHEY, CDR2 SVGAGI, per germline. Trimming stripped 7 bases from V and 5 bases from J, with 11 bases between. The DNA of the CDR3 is TGTGCCAGCAAAGGGGTGCGGGAGACCCAGTACTTC. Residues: CASKGVRETQYF.